Ten or more counts support the clone carrying this TCR beta chain. Its antigen is not identified. This sample is drawn from a study of T cell repertoires in cytomegalovirus infection. Study-wide findings and caveats: What dominated the ex vivo response were HLA-C-restricted CMV-specific TCR beta clonotypes.

Germline V gene data show CDR1 as SNHLY and CDR2 as FYNNEI. The CDR3 contains 13 residues. TCRdb re-called the reads through MiXCR, storing one row per CDR3 protein. Of about 360,000 distinct CDR3 sequences in the sample, 15% to 20% were seen once. The receptor was derived from a human donor in good health (CMV status not recorded). Some clones in this sample may be carry-over from other donors' samples. Sequenced sample: PBMCs. The chain combines TRBV2 with TRBJ1-2, with D uncertain. The CDR3 protein is CSRRAGGPMGYTF. CDR3 bases: TGTAGCCGAAGGGCAGGAGGGCCTATGGGCTACACCTTC.